A single T cell receptor (beta chain) is shown here with its context. In the original workflow: Estimated nucleated cell counts came from reference gene primer amplification. Sequencing used immunoSEQ multiplex PCR; TCRdb keeps in-frame clones, though not all of them. That table supplies the V and J calls and clone size; D and trimming were determined from the DNA. The profile covers hundreds of thousands of clones, with about 89% appearing a single time and roughly 7.4% taken by the ten largest. The data were taken from a study of blood T cell repertoires in COVID-19. Across the whole study: In each case, the material was cDNA or gDNA derived from T cells, B-cell-depleted T cells, or PBMCs.

This CDR3 comprises 14 residues. V lost 5 bases and J lost 2, with 13 bases in between. CDR1 and CDR2 from the germline V gene are SGHAT and FQNNGV. Seattle enrolled patients during active infection and tracked them longitudinally. Source material: peripheral blood. V is TRBV11-2 and J is TRBJ2-7, with D possibly matching TRBD2 (5 bases). The TCR originated in a woman aged 45 to 65 with COVID-19, enrolled during active disease. CDR3 amino acids: CASSEGPGAYEQYF. In DNA form, the CDR3 reads TGTGCCAGCAGCGAAGGACCCGGGGCCTACGAGCAGTACTTC.